This record covers a single TCR beta chain. Its antigen remains unidentified. Generated by immunoSEQ multiplex PCR, the TCRdb table keeps only in-frame clones and is missing some. Counted here are approximately 13,000 clones, roughly 70% occurring once; the ten biggest clones make up roughly 24%. The CDR3 sequence is 13 residues long. The germline V gene has CDR1 SGHRS and CDR2 YFSETQ. V lost 2 bases and J 7 bases, leaving 13 bases between the germline ends. These data originate in a study of neoadjuvant nivolumab and ipilimumab in lung cancer. Broader study findings: Only a small number of samples underwent TCR sequencing. From pretherapy to surgery, tumor richness and clonality rose with dual therapy. Pretherapy blood TCR richness correlated positively with resected tumor richness. TCR richness and clonality were higher in tumors than adjacent uninvolved lung.

This sequence joins TRBV5-1 and TRBJ2-7; a possible D gene is TRBD2 (5 bases). Sequencing used peripheral blood, obtained after neoadjuvant nivolumab, alone or with ipilimumab, at or shortly before surgery. This TCR derives from an adult with non-small cell lung cancer. The CDR3 bases are TGCGCCAGCAGCTTATATGGAGGTCGGGAGCAGTACTTC. The encoded protein is CASSLYGGREQYF.